Below, 20 T cell receptor beta chains from the same sample are listed, as sequenced in a study of OX40 agonist ivuxolimab in advanced cancers. Some clones are missing from TCRdb's copy, which holds only in-frame ones; the method was immunoSEQ multiplex PCR. The table has about 58,000 clones, over 80% seen once; the top ten hold over 3%. The starting material was CD4+ or CD8+ T cells sorted from blood, obtained in a trial of the OX40 agonist ivuxolimab. The receptors stem from an adult with an advanced solid tumor such as melanoma, head and neck, liver or kidney cancer.

This clone was picked up one time. The chain employs TRBV18 and TRBJ2-1, with 11 bases identical to TRBD2. This CDR3 is 15 amino acids long. With V trimmed by 2 bases and J by 8 bases, 5 bases remained unmatched. Per germline, CDR1 KGHSH and CDR2 LQKENI. CDR3 protein: CASSPYTSGSDEQFF. The CDR3 nucleotides read TGTGCCAGCTCACCATACACTAGCGGGAGCGATGAGCAGTTCTTC.

This chain connects TRBV29-1 to TRBJ2-5, with a possible D match to TRBD1 (6 bases). Germline V gene sequence: CDR1 SQVTM, CDR2 ANQGSEA. CDR3 length equals 14 residues. The ends were cut back, 4 bases at V and 1 base at J, with 13 bases in the middle. The CDR3 is CSVGQGTFQETQYF. The DNA for the CDR3 is TGCAGCGTTGGGCAGGGGACGTTCCAAGAGACCCAGTACTTC.

The chain combines TRBV7-2 with TRBJ2-7; TRBD2 agrees at 12 bases. The germline CDR1 and CDR2 sequences are SGHTA and FQGNSA. The CDR3 spans 17 residues. V lost 5 bases to trimming and J lost 5 bases; unmatched junction nucleotides: 13. The CDR3: CASSPPAGLAGYNEQYF. The DNA for the CDR3 is TGTGCCAGCAGCCCCCCCGCTGGACTAGCGGGATATAACGAGCAGTACTTC. Using reference TRBV7-2 and TRBJ2-7 for the parts outside the CDR3, the full variable domain is GAGVSQSPSNKVTEKGKDVELRCDPISGHTALYWYRQSLGQGLEFLIYFQGNSAPDKSGLPSDRFSAERTGGSVSTLTIQRTQQEDSAVYLCASSPPAGLAGYNEQYFGPGTRLTVT.

CDR3 DNA: TGCGCCAGCAGCTGGGGGGCAACTACCAATGAGCAGTTCTTC. Translation gives CASSWGATTNEQFF. V usage is TRBV5-1 and J usage is TRBJ2-1; D tentatively fits TRBD1 or TRBD2 (6 bases each). CDR1 is SGHRS, CDR2 YFSETQ, per germline. V lost 3 bases, J lost 6 bases, and 13 bases lay in between. The CDR3 covers 14 residues.

Comment on this clone: Other DNA variants within this sample encode the same CDR3. The V gene is TRBV5-1, the J gene TRBJ2-3; 13 bases align to TRBD2. Trimming at V came to 0 bases and at J to 2 bases, leaving 3 bases not matched to a gene. Germline loops: CDR1 SGHRS, CDR2 YFSETQ. CDR3 length: 17 residues. The CDR3 protein is CASSLGGLAGSTDTQYF. CDR3 DNA sequence: TGCGCCAGCAGCTTGGGGGGACTAGCGGGATCCACAGATACGCAGTATTTT.

The rearrangement uses TRBV5-1 and TRBJ1-6; D possibly corresponds to TRBD1 (6 bases). Germline V gene sequence: CDR1 SGHRS, CDR2 YFSETQ. The CDR3 runs 15 residues. V lost 0 bases to trimming and J lost 4 bases, with 8 bases between them. For the CDR3, the DNA is TGCGCCAGCAGCTTGGGGGACACGTATAATTCACCCCTCCACTTT. Amino acids: CASSLGDTYNSPLHF.

The chain is built from TRBV30 and TRBJ1-4, with TRBD1 matching over 7 bases. Per the germline V gene, CDR1 is GTSNPN and CDR2 is SVGIG (reference sequence). The V and J ends lost 5 bases and 8 bases, in that order; junction bases with no gene match: 8. The CDR3 is 13 residues long. Here the CDR3 reads CAWGRTGREKLFF. CDR3 nucleotides: TGTGCCTGGGGGCGGACAGGTAGAGAAAAACTGTTTTTT.

The chain employs TRBV10-3 and TRBJ2-7; maybe TRBD2 (6 bases). Germline V gene data show CDR1 as ENHRY and CDR2 as SYGVKD. V lost 3 bases and J 0 bases, leaving 9 bases between the germline ends. The CDR3 has 14 amino acids. The CDR3 nucleotides read TGTGCCATCAGTGAAGGGACTCCCTCCTACGAGCAGTACTTC. Translation: CAISEGTPSYEQYF.

The rearrangement uses TRBV29-1 and TRBJ2-1; D remains ambiguous. The V end was cut by 5 bases, the J end by 0 bases, with 8 bases between. The CDR3 is 13 amino acids. Per germline, CDR1 SQVTM and CDR2 ANQGSEA. The CDR3, as DNA: TGCAGCGTTAGCGTCCACTCCTACAATGAGCAGTTCTTC. Protein sequence: CSVSVHSYNEQFF.

This chain links TRBV28 with TRBJ2-5; 9 bases are a match to TRBD1. From germline, CDR1 is MDHEN and CDR2 SYDVKM. V was clipped by 5 bases and J by 5 bases; unmatched bases: 9. The CDR3 has 15 amino acids. CDR3 loop: CASSAGQGILETQYF. The DNA for the CDR3 is TGTGCCAGCAGTGCGGGACAGGGTATACTCGAGACCCAGTACTTC.

The rearrangement uses TRBV6-6 and TRBJ2-1; D is unclear. Germline V gene sequence: CDR1 MNHNY, CDR2 SVGAGI (reference sequence). The length of the CDR3 is 13 residues. Trimming pared 10 bases from V and 6 bases from J, leaving 16 bases between. The CDR3: CATGRFGSNEQFF. The CDR3 coding sequence is TGTGCCACCGGGCGGTTTGGATCCAATGAGCAGTTCTTC.

The chain carries TRBV7-9 and TRBJ1-1; possibly TRBD1 for D (5 bases). Trimming removed 5 bases at V and 10 bases at J, with 14 bases between. CDR1 and CDR2 (germline): SEHNR, FQNEAQ (reference sequence). The CDR3 is 12 amino acids. The CDR3 DNA reads as TGTGCCAGCAGCGTAGGGGAAGGGGCAGCTTTCTTT. Its protein is CASSVGEGAAFF.

This chain links TRBV29-1 with TRBJ2-2; the match to TRBD1 covers 7 bases. Germline V gene data show CDR1 as SQVTM and CDR2 as ANQGSEA. The CDR3 is 14 amino acids. V was pared by 6 bases and J by 4 bases, with 8 bases of the junction left unmatched. CDR3 in amino acids: CSVSVTGPTGELFF. CDR3 DNA sequence: TGCAGCGTATCCGTGACAGGGCCCACCGGGGAGCTGTTTTTT.

This sequence joins TRBV29-1 and TRBJ2-5; 7 bases fit TRBD2. The CDR3 length is 11 residues. Germline V gene data show CDR1 as SQVTM and CDR2 as ANQGSEA. The CDR3 loop is CAGRGEETQYF. DNA for the CDR3: TGCGCTGGACGGGGGGAAGAGACCCAGTACTTC.

This clone was seen only once. The V gene is TRBV10-1, the J gene TRBJ2-1; perhaps TRBD1 as D (5 bases). The germline V gene encodes CDR1 WNHNN and CDR2 SYGVQD (reference sequence). The V and J ends lost 3 bases and 2 bases respectively, with 17 bases between them. This CDR3 region has 17 residues. CDR3 sequence (DNA): TGCGCCAGCAGTGATGGGCCAGGGAAAGGGACCTACAATGAGCAGTTCTTC. Protein sequence: CASSDGPGKGTYNEQFF.

The chain couples TRBV27 to TRBJ2-5, with 7 bases that match TRBD1. Trimming removed 6 bases from V and 2 bases from J; junction bases left unmatched: 3. Germline values: CDR1 MNHEY, CDR2 SMNVEV (reference sequence). CDR3 length: 13 amino acids. The CDR3 sequence is CASSKTGQETQYF. In DNA, the CDR3 is TGTGCCAGCAGCAAGACAGGGCAAGAGACCCAGTACTTC.

As concerns this clone: Mismatch with germline at one junction end may stem from a read error. This chain joins TRBV5-1 and TRBJ2-5, with TRBD2 matching 11 bases. CDR1 is SGHRS and CDR2 is YFSETQ in the germline V gene. The CDR3 runs 15 residues. The chain's CDR3 is CANSSFSGRAMTQYF. DNA of the CDR3: TGCGCCAACAGCTCATTTAGCGGGAGGGCCATGACCCAGTACTTC. The full variable domain, rest sourced from reference TRBV5-1 and TRBJ2-5, is KAGVTQTPRYLIKTRGQQVTLSCSPISGHRSVSWYQQTPGQGLQFLFEYFSETQRNKGNFPGRFSGRQFSNSRSEMNVSTLELGDSALYLCANSSFSGRAMTQYFGPGTRLLVL.

The chain links TRBV19 to TRBJ1-3; unclear D gene. CDR1 and CDR2 (germline): LNHDA, SQIVND (reference sequence). V was pared by 7 bases and J by 0 bases, with 10 bases between. There are 14 residues in the CDR3. Here the CDR3 DNA reads TGTGCCAGTATTGGGGTCGACTCTGGAAACACCATATATTTT. Its protein is CASIGVDSGNTIYF.

The rearrangement links TRBV2 to TRBJ1-1; D perhaps matches TRBD1 (6 bases). Trimming stripped 7 bases from V and 4 bases from J, with 13 bases between. CDR1 is SNHLY and CDR2 is FYNNEI in the germline V gene. The CDR3 extends over 13 amino acids. CDR3 amino acids: CASILEGGTEAFF. As DNA, the CDR3 is TGTGCCAGCATCCTGGAAGGGGGCACTGAAGCTTTCTTT.

The chain uses TRBV5-4 and TRBJ2-7, with 8 nucleotides matching TRBD2. The V gene's germline CDR1 is SGHNT and CDR2 YYREEE (reference sequence). Losses at the gene ends were 4 bases for V and 6 bases for J; bases not matched to a gene: 6. There are 13 residues in the CDR3. The CDR3 coding sequence is TGTGCCAGCAGCGTAGGACTAGCCCGCGAGCAGTACTTC. This sequence encodes CASSVGLAREQYF.